The clone carrying this T cell receptor beta chain has at least ten counts. Its antigen is currently unknown. The J segment lost 1 base and the V segment lost 6 bases, leaving 7 bases of the junction unmatched. CDR1 is MDHEN and CDR2 is SYDVKM in the germline V gene. CDR3 length: 16 residues. The sample originates from a study of regulatory T cells in long-lasting Graves disease. Study findings and constraints: Clonotypes that were public and shared totalled a few thousand in persistent patients versus around 970 in new patients. Persistent cases favored TRBV28, TRBJ1-2 and TRBJ2-5. Persistent Graves' patients showed reduced TCR diversity versus newly diagnosed patients.

To make TCR beta libraries, researchers used iRepertoire HTBI primers and Arm-PCR of CDR3 regions. TCRdb analysed the multiplex PCR reads with MiXCR anew, one entry per CDR3 protein. The profile shows under 500,000 distinct CDR3 sequences, less than 25% of them singletons. The time point: persistent/refractory GD, antithyroid drugs over 5 years with positive TRAb. Isolated PBMC RNA provided the starting material for the TCR library. Peripheral blood, at roughly 8.4 milliliters, went into EDTA tubes. The starting material was peripheral blood mononuclear cells (PBMCs), obtained when the disease was refractory, from a patient treated with antithyroid drugs. The receptor's source is a female donor with Graves disease. The rearrangement joins TRBV28 to TRBJ1-1, with 11 bases that match TRBD1. The CDR3 DNA reads TGTGCCAGCAGCTCGGACAGGGGGCGTAGGAACACTGAAGCTTTCTTT. Translation gives CASSSDRGRRNTEAFF.